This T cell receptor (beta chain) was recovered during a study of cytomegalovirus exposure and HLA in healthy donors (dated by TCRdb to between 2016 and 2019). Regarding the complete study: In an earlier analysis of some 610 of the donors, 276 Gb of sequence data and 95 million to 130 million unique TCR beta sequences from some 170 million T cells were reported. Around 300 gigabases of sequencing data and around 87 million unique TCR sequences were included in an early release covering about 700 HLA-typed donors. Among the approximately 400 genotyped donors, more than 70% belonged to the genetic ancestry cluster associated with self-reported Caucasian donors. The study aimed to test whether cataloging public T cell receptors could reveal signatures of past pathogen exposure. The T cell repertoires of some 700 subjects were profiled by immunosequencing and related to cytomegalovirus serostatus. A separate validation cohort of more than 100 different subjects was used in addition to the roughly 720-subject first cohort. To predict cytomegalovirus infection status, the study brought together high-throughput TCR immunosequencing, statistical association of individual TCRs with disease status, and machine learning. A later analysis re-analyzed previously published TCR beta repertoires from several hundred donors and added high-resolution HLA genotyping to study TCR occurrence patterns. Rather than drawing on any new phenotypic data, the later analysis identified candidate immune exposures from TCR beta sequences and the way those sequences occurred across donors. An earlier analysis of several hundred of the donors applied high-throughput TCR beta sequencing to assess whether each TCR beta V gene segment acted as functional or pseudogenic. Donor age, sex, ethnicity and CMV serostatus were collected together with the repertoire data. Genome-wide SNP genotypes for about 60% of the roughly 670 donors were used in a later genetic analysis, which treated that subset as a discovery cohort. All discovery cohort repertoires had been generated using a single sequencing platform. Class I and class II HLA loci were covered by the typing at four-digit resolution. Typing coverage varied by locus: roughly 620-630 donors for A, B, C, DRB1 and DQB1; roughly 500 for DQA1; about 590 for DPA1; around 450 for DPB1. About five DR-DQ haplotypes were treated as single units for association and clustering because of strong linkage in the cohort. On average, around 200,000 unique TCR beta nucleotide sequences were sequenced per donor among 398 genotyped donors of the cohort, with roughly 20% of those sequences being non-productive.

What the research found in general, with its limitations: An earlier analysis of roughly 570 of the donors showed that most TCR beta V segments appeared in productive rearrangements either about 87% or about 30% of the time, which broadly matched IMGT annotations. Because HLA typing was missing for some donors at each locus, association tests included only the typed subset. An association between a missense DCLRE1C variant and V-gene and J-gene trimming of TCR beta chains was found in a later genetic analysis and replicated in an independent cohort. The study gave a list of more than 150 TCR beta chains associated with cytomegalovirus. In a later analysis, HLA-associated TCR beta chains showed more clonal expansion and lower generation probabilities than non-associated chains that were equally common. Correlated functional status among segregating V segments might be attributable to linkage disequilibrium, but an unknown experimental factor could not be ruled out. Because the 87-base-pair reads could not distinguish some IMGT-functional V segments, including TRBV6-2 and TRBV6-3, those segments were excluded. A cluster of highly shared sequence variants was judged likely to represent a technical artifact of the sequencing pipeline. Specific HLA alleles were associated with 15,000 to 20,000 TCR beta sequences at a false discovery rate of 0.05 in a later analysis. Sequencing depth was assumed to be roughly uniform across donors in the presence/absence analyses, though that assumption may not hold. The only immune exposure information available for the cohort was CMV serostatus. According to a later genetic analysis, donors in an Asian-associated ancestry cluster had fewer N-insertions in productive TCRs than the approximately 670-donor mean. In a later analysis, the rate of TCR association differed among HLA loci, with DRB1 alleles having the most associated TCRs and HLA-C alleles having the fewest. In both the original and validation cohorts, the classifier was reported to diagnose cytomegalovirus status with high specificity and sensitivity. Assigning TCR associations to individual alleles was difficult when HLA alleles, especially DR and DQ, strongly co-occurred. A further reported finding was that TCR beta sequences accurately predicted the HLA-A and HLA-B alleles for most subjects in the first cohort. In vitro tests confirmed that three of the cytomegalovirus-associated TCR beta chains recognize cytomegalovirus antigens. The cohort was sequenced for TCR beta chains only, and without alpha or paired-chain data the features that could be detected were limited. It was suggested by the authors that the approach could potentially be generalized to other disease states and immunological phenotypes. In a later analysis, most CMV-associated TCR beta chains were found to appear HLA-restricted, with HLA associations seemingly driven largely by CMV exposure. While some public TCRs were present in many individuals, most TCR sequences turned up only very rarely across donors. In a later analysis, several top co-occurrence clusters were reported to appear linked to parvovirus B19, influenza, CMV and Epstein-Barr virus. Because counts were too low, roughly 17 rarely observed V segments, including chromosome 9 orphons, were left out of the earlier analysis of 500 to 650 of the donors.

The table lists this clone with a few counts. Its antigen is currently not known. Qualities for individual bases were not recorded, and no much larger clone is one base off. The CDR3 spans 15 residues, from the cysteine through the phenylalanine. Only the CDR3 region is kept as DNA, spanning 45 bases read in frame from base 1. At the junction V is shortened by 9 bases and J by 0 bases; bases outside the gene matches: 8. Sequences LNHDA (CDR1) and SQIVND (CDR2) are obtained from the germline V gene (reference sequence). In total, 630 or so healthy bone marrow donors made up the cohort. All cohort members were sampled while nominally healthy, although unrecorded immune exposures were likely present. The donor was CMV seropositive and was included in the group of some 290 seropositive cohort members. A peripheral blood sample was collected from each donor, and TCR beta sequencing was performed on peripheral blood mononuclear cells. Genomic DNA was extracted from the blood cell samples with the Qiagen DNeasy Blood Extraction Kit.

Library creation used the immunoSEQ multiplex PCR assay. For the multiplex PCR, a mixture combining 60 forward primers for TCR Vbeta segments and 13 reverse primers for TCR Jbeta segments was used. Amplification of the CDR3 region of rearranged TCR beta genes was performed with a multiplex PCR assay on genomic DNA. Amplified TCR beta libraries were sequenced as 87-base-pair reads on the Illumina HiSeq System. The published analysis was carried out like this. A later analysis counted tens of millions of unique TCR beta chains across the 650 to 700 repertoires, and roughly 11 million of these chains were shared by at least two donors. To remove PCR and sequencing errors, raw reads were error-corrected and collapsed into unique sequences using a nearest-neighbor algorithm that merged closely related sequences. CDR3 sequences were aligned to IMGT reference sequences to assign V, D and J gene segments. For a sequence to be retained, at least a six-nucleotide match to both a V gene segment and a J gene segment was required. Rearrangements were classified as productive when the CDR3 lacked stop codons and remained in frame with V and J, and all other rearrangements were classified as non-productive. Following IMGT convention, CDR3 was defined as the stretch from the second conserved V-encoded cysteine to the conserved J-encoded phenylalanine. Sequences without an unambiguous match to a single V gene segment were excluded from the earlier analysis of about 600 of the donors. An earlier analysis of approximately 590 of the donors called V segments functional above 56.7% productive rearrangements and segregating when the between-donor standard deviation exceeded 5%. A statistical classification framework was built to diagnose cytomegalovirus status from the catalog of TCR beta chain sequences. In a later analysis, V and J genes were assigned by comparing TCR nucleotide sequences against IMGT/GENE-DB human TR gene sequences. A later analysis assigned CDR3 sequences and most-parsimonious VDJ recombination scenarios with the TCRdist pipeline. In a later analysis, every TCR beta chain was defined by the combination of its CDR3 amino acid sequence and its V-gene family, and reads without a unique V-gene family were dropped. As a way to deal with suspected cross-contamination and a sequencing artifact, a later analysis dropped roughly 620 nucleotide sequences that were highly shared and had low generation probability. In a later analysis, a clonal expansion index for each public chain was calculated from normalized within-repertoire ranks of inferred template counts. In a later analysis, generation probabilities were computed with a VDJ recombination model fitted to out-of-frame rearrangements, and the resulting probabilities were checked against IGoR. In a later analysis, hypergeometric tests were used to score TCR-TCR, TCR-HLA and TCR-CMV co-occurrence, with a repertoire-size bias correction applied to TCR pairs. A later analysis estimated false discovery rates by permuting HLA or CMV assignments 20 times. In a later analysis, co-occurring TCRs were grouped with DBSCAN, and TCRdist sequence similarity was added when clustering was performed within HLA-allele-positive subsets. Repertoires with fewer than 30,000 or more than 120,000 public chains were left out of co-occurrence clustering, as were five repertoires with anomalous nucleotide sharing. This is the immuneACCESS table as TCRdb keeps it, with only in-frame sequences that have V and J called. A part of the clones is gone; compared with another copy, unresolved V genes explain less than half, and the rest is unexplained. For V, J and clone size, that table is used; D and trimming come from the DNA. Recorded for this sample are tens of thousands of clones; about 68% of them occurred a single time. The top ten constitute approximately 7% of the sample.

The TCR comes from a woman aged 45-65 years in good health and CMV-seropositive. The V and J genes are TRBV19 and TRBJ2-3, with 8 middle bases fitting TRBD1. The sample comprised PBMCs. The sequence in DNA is TGTGCCAGCGACAGGGGTCGGGCTAGCACAGATACGCAGTATTTT. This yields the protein CASDRGRASTDTQYF.